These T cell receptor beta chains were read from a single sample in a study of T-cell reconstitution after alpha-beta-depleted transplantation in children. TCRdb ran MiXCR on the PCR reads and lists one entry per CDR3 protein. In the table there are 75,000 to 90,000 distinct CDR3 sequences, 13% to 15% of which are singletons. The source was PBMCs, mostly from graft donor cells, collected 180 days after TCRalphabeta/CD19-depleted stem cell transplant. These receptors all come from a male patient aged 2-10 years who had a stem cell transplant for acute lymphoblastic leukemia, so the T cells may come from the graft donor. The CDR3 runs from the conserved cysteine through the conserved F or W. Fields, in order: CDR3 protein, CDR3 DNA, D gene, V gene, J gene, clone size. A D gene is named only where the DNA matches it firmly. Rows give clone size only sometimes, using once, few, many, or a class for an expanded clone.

CDR3 protein: CSASWTSGLYNEQFF; CDR3 DNA: TGCAGTGCTAGTTGGACTAGCGGCCTCTACAATGAGCAGTTCTTC; D gene: TRBD2; V gene: TRBV20-1; J gene: TRBJ2-1; clone size: .
CDR3 protein: CSVTGGSETQYF; CDR3 DNA: TGCAGCGTGACAGGGGGGAGTGAGACCCAGTACTTC; D gene: TRBD1; V gene: TRBV29-1; J gene: TRBJ2-5; clone size: .
CDR3 protein: CAWSPGGSVKNIQYF; CDR3 DNA: TGTGCCTGGAGCCCAGGGGGGTCGGTCAAAAACATTCAGTACTTC; D gene: .; V gene: TRBV30; J gene: TRBJ2-4; clone size: .
CDR3 protein: CASSPGLAGGPAYEQYF; CDR3 DNA: TGCGCCAGCAGCCCTGGGCTAGCGGGAGGCCCGGCCTACGAGCAGTACTTC; D gene: TRBD2; V gene: TRBV5-1; J gene: TRBJ2-7; clone size: .
CDR3 protein: CASSQLSRDSRGSETQYF; CDR3 DNA: TGCGCCAGCAGCCAACTCTCCCGGGATAGTAGAGGTAGTGAGACCCAGTACTTC; D gene: .; V gene: TRBV5-1; J gene: TRBJ2-5; clone size: few
CDR3 protein: CATSRDQGVQETQYF; CDR3 DNA: TGTGCCACCAGCAGAGATCAAGGTGTTCAAGAGACCCAGTACTTC; D gene: .; V gene: TRBV15; J gene: TRBJ2-5; clone size: .
CDR3 protein: CSATRQGKKNQPQHF; CDR3 DNA: TGCAGTGCTACCCGACAGGGGAAGAAGAATCAGCCCCAGCATTTT; D gene: TRBD1; V gene: TRBV20-1; J gene: TRBJ1-5; clone size: few
CDR3 protein: CASSLSGRARETQYF; CDR3 DNA: TGCGCCAGCAGCCTTAGCGGGAGGGCCAGGGAGACCCAGTACTTC; D gene: TRBD2; V gene: TRBV4-3; J gene: TRBJ2-5; clone size: many
CDR3 protein: CASSLRGATNEKLFF; CDR3 DNA: TGCGCCAGCAGCTTAAGGGGGGCAACTAATGAAAAACTGTTTTTT; D gene: .; V gene: TRBV5-1; J gene: TRBJ1-4; clone size: .
CDR3 protein: CASSRRQGRPGELFF; CDR3 DNA: TGCGCCAGCAGTCGTAGACAGGGGAGGCCCGGGGAGCTGTTTTTT; D gene: TRBD1; V gene: TRBV5-1; J gene: TRBJ2-2; clone size: .
CDR3 protein: CSARGWDSSPRSNQPQHF; CDR3 DNA: TGCAGTGCTAGAGGGTGGGACAGTTCCCCCCGTAGCAATCAGCCCCAGCATTTT; D gene: TRBD1; V gene: TRBV20-1; J gene: TRBJ1-5; clone size: .
CDR3 protein: CASSLGVAGGNEQYF; CDR3 DNA: TGCGCCAGCAGCTTGGGAGTAGCGGGAGGGAATGAGCAGTACTTC; D gene: TRBD2; V gene: TRBV5-1; J gene: TRBJ2-7; clone size: few
CDR3 protein: CSARHIGQETQYF; CDR3 DNA: TGCAGTGCTAGGCACATCGGCCAAGAGACCCAGTACTTC; D gene: .; V gene: TRBV20-1; J gene: TRBJ2-5; clone size: many
CDR3 protein: CSAQGQGAWEQYF; CDR3 DNA: TGCAGTGCCCAGGGACAGGGGGCCTGGGAGCAGTACTTC; D gene: TRBD1; V gene: TRBV20-1; J gene: TRBJ2-7; clone size: few
CDR3 protein: CSAKRARGRGGTEAFF; CDR3 DNA: TGCAGTGCTAAAAGAGCGCGAGGGCGGGGGGGAACTGAAGCTTTCTTT; D gene: .; V gene: TRBV20-1; J gene: TRBJ1-1; clone size: few
CDR3 protein: CASSPRDPVFSYEQYF; CDR3 DNA: TGTGCCAGCAGCCCCCGGGACCCAGTTTTTTCCTACGAGCAGTACTTC; D gene: .; V gene: TRBV7-9; J gene: TRBJ2-7; clone size: .
CDR3 protein: CASRRIGVNQPQHF; CDR3 DNA: TGTGCCAGCAGAAGGATAGGGGTTAATCAGCCCCAGCATTTT; D gene: .; V gene: TRBV2; J gene: TRBJ1-5; clone size: .
CDR3 protein: CASSSDRGHQTQYF; CDR3 DNA: TGTGCCAGCAGCTCGGACAGGGGGCACCAGACCCAGTACTTC; D gene: TRBD1; V gene: TRBV7-9; J gene: TRBJ2-5; clone size: many